What follows is one T cell receptor (beta chain) and its context. The data were obtained in a study of blood T cell repertoires in COVID-19. Authors' analysis steps: Quantification of nucleated cells was approximated via reference gene primer amplification. Clones were sequenced by immunoSEQ multiplex PCR, and TCRdb holds only the in-frame ones, with some missing. That table is the source of V, J and clone size, and D and trimming were worked out from the DNA. Of approximately 59,000 clones detected, roughly 81% appear once; the ten largest clones hold approximately 14%. V was pared by 5 bases and J by 3 bases, with 14 bases between. The germline CDR1 and CDR2 sequences are MNHEY and SVGAGI. This CDR3 spans 14 amino acids.

The source material was peripheral blood. This clonotype was obtained from a man at least 80 years old with acute or convalescent COVID-19. This chain links TRBV6-5 with TRBJ2-7; D is possibly TRBD2 (5 bases). CDR3 sequence: CASSSRGPFYEQYF. The CDR3, as DNA: TGTGCCAGCAGTAGCCGGGGTCCATTCTACGAGCAGTACTTC.